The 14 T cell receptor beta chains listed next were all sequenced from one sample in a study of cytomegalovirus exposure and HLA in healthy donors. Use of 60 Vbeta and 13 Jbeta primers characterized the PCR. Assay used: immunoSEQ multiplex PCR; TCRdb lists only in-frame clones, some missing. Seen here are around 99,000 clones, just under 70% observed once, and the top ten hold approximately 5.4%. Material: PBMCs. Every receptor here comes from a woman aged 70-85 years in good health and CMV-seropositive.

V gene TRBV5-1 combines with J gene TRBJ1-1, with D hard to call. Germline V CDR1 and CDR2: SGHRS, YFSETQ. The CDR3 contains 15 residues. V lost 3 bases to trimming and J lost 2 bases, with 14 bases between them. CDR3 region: CASSSRLFINTEAFF. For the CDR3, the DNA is TGCGCCAGCAGCTCCCGACTGTTTATAAACACTGAAGCTTTCTTT.

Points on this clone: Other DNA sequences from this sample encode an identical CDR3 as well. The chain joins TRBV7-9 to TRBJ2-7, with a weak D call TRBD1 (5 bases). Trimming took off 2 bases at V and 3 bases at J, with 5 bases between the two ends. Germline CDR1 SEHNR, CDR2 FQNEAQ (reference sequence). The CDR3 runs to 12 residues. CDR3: CASSLQGYEQYF. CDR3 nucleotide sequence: TGTGCCAGCAGCTTACAGGGCTACGAGCAGTACTTC.

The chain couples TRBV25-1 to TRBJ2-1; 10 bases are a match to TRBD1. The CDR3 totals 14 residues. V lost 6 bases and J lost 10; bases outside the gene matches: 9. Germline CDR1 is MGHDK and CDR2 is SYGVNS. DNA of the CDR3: TGTGCCAGCAGAGGGGACAGGGGTCCGAGGGAGCAGTTCTTC. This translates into CASRGDRGPREQFF.

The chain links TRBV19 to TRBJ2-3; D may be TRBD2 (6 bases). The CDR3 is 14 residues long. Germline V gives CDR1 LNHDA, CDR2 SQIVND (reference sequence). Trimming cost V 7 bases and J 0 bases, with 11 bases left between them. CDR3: CASTQGGSTDTQYF. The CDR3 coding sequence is TGTGCCAGTACCCAGGGAGGTAGCACAGATACGCAGTATTTT.

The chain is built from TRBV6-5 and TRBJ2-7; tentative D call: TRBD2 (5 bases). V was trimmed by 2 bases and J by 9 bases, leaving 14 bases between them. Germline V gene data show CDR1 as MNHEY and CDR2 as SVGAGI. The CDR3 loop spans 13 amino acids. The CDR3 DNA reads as TGTGCCAGCAGTTACGCGGGCCATCTGGGGCAGTACTTC. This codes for CASSYAGHLGQYF.

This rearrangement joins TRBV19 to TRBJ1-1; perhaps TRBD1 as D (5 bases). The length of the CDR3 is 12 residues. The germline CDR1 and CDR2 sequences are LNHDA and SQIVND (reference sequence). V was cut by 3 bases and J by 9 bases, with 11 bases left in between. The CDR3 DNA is TGTGCCAGTAGTATGGCAGGGTTAAAAGCTTTCTTT. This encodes CASSMAGLKAFF.

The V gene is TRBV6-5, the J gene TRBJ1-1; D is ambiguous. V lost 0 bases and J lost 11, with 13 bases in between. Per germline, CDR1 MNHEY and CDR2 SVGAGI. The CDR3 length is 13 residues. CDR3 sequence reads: CASSYSNSGFAFF. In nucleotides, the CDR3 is TGTGCCAGCAGTTACTCGAATTCGGGGTTCGCTTTCTTT.

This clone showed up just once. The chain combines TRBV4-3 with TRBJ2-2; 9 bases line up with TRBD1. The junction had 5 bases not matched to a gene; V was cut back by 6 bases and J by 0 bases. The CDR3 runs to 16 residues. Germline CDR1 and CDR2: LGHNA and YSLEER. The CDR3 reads CASSSDRGSNTGELFF. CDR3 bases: TGCGCCAGCAGTTCCGACAGGGGGTCGAACACCGGGGAGCTGTTTTTT.

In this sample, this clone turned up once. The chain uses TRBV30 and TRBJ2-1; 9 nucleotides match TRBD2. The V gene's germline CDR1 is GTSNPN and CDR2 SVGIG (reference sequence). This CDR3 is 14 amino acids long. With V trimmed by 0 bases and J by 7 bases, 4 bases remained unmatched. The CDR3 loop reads CAWSVDLAGNEQFF. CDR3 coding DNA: TGTGCCTGGAGTGTAGATCTAGCGGGGAATGAGCAGTTCTTC.

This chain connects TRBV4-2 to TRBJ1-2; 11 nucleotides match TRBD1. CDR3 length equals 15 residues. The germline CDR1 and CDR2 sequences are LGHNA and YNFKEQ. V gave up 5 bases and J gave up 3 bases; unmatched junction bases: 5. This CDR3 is CASSYPGQGDYGYTF. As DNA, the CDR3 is TGTGCCAGCAGCTATCCGGGACAGGGGGACTATGGCTACACCTTC.

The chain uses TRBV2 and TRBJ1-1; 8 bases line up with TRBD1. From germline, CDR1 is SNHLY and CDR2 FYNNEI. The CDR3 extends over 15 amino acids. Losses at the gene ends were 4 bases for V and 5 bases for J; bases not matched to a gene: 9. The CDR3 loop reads CASSVPGGYRTEAFF. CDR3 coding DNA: TGTGCCAGCAGTGTCCCAGGGGGCTACAGGACTGAAGCTTTCTTT.

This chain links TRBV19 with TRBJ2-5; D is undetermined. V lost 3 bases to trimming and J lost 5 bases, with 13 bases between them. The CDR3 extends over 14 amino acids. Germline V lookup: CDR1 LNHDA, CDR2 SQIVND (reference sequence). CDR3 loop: CASSMWVTRETQYF. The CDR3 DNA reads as TGTGCCAGTAGTATGTGGGTGACGAGGGAGACCCAGTACTTC.

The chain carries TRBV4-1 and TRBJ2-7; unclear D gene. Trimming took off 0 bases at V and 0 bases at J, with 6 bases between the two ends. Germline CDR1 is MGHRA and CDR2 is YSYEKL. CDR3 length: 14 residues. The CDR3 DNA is TGCGCCAGCAGCCAAGAACAGCACTCCTACGAGCAGTACTTC. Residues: CASSQEQHSYEQYF.

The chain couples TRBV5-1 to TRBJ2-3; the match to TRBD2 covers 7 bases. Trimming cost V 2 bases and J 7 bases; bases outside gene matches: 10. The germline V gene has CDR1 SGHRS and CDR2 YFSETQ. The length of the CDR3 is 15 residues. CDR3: CASSFGLVPVNTQYF. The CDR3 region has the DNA TGCGCCAGCAGCTTCGGACTAGTCCCGGTAAATACGCAGTATTTT.